This entry is about one TCR beta chain. Its recognized antigen is unknown. No base quality information exists; no much larger clone differs at one position. Receptor libraries were prepared by 5' RACE. Sequencing was carried out with an Illumina HiSeq 2000. A universal primer binding site was added through template switching, and the final cDNA carried a unique molecular identifier so that TCR cDNA molecules could be counted accurately. Specific primers in the conserved constant-segment region were used to synthesize first-strand cDNA for the TCR alpha and beta chains. To control for contamination, each cDNA library was double barcoded with a SMART-Mk sample barcode plus Illumina barcodes. TruSeq adapter sequences along with Illumina sample barcodes were introduced in two successive PCR steps. The TCR alpha and beta cDNA libraries were sequenced on the Illumina HiSeq platform using custom primers. The paper's processing steps were these. Unique molecular identifiers were extracted from raw reads with MiGEC, and CDR3 positions were determined with MiXCR. Recombination models were inferred per individual with the repgenHMM and IGoR tools using an EM algorithm. Shared clonotypes were analyzed with the tcR package in R, and sharing was normalized by the product of cloneset sizes. Out-of-frame nonproductive sequences were analyzed to study raw recombination free of thymic and clonal selection effects. TCRdb applied fastp at Q25 and MiXCR to the public reads, then kept only in-frame beta chains. CDR3 protein sequences are deduplicated, and each keeps its most common genes and DNA. TCRdb assigned the V and J calls; the authors' analysis was not used. This sample is represented by under 300,000 distinct CDR3 sequences; 6.5% to 8% of them were singletons. Of the sample, less than 15% is held by the ten largest clones.

This entry is derived from a study of identical twins listed by TCRdb under 2016. Turning to the overall study: To test whether fetal clonotypes persist, the study used deep sequencing on TCR alpha and beta repertoires from monozygotic twins, unrelated adults of various ages, and cord blood. Replicate twin experiments were performed at different times using different library preparation protocols to rule out contamination. Overall results and qualifications from the work: Compared with coincidental sharing between unrelated individuals, out-of-frame TCR alpha sequences shared between twins showed an excess of sequences with low generation probability. Conclusions relied on cross-sectional statistical analysis, since the same donors could not be followed over many years. Excess twin sharing in beta out-of-frame sequences was weaker because fewer shared sequences lowered the signal-to-noise ratio. Fewer insertions were carried by abundant cord blood beta clonotypes, a similar but weaker trend appeared in young adult naive repertoires, and no such trend appeared in memory repertoires. Invariant T cells such as MAIT and iNKT could partly confound zero-insertion analyses, although diverse VJ usage argued against such confounding for most clonotypes. Out-of-frame TCR alpha sharing in monozygotic twins was systematically underestimated by recombination models, whereas sharing between unrelated individuals was in agreement with the recombination models.

The CDR3 contains 13 residues, cysteine and phenylalanine counted. Only the CDR3 region is kept as DNA, spanning 39 bases read in frame from base 1. According to the germline V gene (reference sequence), CDR1 reads LGHDT and CDR2 reads YNNKEL. V loses 4 bases, J loses 4 bases, and the germline ends lie 10 bases apart. Every donor was a healthy Caucasian. The twin cohort comprised three pairs of female monozygotic twins, all aged about 18 to 29 years. CD4+ and CD8+ T cell populations were isolated with positive isolation kits from Invitrogen. The same data also went into a second study, on T cells expressing NK-cell markers. As the second study states: TCR beta-chain repertoires were profiled in sorted CD3+CD56+NKG2C+, CD3+CD56+NKG2C- and CD3+CD56-NKG2C+ T-cell subsets from roughly eight donors. Of the eight sequenced donors, seven were found to be HCMV-seropositive and one was found to be HCMV-seronegative. In several experiments an anti-gammadeltaTCR antibody was added to restrict sorting to alphabetaTCR-expressing T cells. In roughly 6 donors, the dominant CD3+CD56+NKG2C+ clonotypes ranked among the top 10 CD8+ clonotypes, making up roughly 1.0-8% of CD8+ T cells. Those dominant clonotypes were again the most abundant among CD3+CD56-NKG2C+ cells in a few donors, at about 25-60.1%. Whether the expanded NKG2C-expressing T cell clones were specific for HCMV antigens was left unclear. All eight donors whose samples were sequenced were randomly selected healthy volunteers, three of them men and five women. A commercial ELISA kit detecting HCMV-specific IgG in serum was used to determine HCMV serostatus. MIGEC handled demultiplexing of the reads and grouping by UMI, while MiTCR was used to assemble and quantify clonotypes. Only TCR cDNA sequences supported by at least two reads were kept to exclude erroneous sequences. The tcR package was used for downstream repertoire analysis, and clonotypes were matched across fractions by CDR3 nucleotide sequence plus V segment. VDJmatch was used to annotate antigen specificity against VDJdb, with one amino acid substitution in CDR3 permitted.

The source is a woman aged 18-30 years in good health. The V gene is TRBV3-1 and the J gene is TRBJ1-1, with a tentative D gene TRBD1 over 6 matching bases. Sequencing input: CD8+ T cells sorted from blood. The sequenced DNA is TGTGCCAGCAGCCCAACAGGGTCCACTGAAGCTTTCTTT. Its translation is CASSPTGSTEAFF.